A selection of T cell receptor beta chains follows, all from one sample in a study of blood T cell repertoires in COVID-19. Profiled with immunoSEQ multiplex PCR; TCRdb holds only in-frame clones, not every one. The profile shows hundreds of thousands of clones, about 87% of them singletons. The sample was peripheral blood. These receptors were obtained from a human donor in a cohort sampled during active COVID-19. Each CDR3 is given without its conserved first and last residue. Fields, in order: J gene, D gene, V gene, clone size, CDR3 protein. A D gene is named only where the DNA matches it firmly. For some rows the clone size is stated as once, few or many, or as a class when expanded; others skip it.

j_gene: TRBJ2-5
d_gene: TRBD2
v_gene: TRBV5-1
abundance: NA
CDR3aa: ASSLRTSALRSETQY

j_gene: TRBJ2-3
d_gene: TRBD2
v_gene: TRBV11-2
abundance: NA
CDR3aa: ASSLSGDGADTQY

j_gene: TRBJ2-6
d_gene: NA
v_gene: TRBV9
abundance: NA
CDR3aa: ASSHEQGLRPRSGANVLT

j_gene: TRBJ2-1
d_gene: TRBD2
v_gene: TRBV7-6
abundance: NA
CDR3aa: ASSTSGRALSGEQF

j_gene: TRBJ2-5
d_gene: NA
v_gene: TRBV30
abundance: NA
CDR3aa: AWKSKGEETQY

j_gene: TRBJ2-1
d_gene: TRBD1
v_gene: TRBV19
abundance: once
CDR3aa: ASSKHGRDRGYNEQF

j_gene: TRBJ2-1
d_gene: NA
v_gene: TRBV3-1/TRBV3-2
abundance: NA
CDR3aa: ASSQDLEAGVNEQF

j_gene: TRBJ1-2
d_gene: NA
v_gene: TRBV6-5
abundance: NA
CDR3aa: ASSLQDRNGYT

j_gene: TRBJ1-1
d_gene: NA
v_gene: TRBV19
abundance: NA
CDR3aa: ASSGQGNTEAF

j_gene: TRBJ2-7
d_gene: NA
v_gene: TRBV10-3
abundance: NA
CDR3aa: AISQTDKGEQY

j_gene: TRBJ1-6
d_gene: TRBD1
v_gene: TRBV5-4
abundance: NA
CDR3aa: ASSLGQGSSPLH

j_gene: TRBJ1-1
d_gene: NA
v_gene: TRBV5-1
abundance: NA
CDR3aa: ASSRLTGRAAEAF

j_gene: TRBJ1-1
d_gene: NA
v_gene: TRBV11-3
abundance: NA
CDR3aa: ASSATGVNTEAF

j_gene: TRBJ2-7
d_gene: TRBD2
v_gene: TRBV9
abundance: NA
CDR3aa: ASSATSGSFLDEQY

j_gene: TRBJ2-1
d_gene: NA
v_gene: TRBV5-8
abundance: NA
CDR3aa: ASGRPGGSYNEQF

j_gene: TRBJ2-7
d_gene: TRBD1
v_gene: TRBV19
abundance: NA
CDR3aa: ASSPSRTGSPTRQY

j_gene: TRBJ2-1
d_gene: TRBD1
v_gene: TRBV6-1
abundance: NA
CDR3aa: ASSEGRTGGHNEQF

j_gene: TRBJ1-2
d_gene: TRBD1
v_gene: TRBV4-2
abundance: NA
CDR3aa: ASSPTLTGFHDGYT

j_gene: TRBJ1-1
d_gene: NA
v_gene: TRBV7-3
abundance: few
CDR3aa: ASSLDGTDTEAF

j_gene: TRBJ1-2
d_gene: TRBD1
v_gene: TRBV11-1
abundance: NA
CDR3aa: ASSGWTGGGYT

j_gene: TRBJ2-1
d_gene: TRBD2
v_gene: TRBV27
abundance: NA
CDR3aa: ASSSRAGAGGEQF

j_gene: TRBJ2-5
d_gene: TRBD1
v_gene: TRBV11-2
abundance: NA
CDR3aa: ASSLNRGHTETQY

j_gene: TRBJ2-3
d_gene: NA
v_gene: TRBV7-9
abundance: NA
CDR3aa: ASSKWSRQGTDTQY

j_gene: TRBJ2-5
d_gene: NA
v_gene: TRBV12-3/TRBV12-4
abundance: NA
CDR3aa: ASSLRETQY

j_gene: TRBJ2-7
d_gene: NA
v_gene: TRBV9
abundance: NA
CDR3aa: ASSVGLAEGGYEQY

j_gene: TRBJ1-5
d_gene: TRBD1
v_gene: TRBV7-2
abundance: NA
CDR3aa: ASSPDRGNNQPQH

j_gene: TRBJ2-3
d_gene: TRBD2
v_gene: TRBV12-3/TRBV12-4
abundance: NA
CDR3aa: ASNAGVADTQY

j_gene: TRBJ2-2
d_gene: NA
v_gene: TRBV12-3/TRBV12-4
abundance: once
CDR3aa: ASSPGPGELF

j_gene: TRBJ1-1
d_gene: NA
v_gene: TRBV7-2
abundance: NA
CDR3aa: ASSLWGFGTNTEAF

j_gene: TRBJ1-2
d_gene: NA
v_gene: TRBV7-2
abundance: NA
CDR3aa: ASSLGAGGGGYT

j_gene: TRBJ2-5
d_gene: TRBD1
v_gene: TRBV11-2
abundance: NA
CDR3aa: ASSPKRQGQKTQY

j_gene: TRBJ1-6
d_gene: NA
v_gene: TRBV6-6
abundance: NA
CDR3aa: ASSYSAGSDSPLH

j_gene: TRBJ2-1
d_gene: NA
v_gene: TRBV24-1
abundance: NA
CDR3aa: ATSALSGKESSYNEQF

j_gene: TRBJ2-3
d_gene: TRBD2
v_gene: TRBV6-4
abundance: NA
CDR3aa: ASSDSHREGSGAARDTQY

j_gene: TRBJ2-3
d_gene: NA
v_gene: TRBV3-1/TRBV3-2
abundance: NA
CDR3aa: ASSQALGPASDTQY

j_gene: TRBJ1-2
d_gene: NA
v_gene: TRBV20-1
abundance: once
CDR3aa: SASGRGAPSRGYGYT

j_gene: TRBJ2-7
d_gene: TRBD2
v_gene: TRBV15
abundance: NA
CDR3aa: ATSRESGRAYEQY

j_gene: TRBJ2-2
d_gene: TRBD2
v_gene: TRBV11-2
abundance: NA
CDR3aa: ASSLDPSGRESSGELF

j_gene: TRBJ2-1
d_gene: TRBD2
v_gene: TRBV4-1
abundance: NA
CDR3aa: ASSSGTRTNNEQF

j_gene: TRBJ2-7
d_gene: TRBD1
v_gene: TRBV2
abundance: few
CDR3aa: ASSPGQGTYEQY

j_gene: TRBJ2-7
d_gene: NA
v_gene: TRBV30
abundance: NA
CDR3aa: AWRQQVLGEQY

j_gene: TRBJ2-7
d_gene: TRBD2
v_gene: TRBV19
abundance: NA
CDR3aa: ASSPTSGYSYEQY

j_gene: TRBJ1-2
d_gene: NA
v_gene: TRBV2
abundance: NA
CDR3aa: ASKLNYGYT

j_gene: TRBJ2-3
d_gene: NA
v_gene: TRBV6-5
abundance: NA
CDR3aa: ASRRDLASTDTQY

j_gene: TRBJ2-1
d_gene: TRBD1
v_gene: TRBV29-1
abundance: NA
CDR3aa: SAKTGISSYNEQF

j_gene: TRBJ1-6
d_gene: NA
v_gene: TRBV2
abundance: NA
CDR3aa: ASSSEHRYNSPLH

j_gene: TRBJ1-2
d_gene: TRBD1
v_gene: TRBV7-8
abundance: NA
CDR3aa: ASSPGTGVYT

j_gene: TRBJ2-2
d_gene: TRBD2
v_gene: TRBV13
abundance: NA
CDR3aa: ASSLGGLAGSGTGELF

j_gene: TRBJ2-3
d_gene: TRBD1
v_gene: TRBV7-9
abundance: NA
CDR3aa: ASTSSKWTGYTPGPDTQY

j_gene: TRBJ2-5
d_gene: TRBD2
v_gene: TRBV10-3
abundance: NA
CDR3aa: AISEGGGETQY

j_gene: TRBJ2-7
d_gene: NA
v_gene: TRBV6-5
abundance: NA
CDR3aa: ASSYSPVAVAYEQY